This TCR beta chain derives from a study of OX40 agonist ivuxolimab in advanced cancers. This CDR3 comprises 12 residues. The V and J ends lost 2 bases and 10 bases respectively, with 12 bases between them. From germline, CDR1 is SGHTS and CDR2 YDEGEE. Blood sampling took place at baseline, cycle 4 day 1, and cycle 7 day 1. Assay used: immunoSEQ multiplex PCR; TCRdb lists only in-frame clones, some missing. The repertoire has roughly 62,000 clones, about 83% of them found once; the top ten carry more than 2.5%. The chain uses TRBV5-8 and TRBJ1-2; TRBD1 might be the D (6 bases). The clonotype was recovered from an adult with an advanced solid tumor such as melanoma, head and neck, liver or kidney cancer. Specimen: CD4+ or CD8+ T cells sorted from blood, collected in a trial of the OX40 agonist ivuxolimab. Written as DNA, the CDR3 is TGTGCCAGCAGCTTAACAGGGTGGTTCTACACCTTC. Residues: CASSLTGWFYTF.